The sequence of this T cell receptor beta chain was determined in a study of beta chain features in type 1 diabetes (dated by TCRdb to the late 2010s). With respect to the entire study: Patients and healthy donors did not differ in mean age, gender distribution, total cell number or subset yield. Across all samples, some 99 million sorted cells were examined, and cell number per subset correlated strongly with RNA yield. In the study, recently diagnosed type 1 diabetes patients and matched healthy donors were compared on the TCRB repertoires of their sorted circulating CD4+ T cell subsets. Naive and central memory subsets were obtained from all 28 donors, but regulatory and stem cell-like memory subsets were isolated from only 8 patients and roughly eight healthy donors.

Overall study results and their limits: At VDJ recombination sites, patients with type 1 diabetes made fewer insertions and deleted more nucleotides, a pattern implying thymic rearrangement abnormalities. Shorter templates might be favored by PCR, yet because patient and control samples were amplified and corrected together, any such skew would affect both groups equally. The naive, central memory and regulatory TCRB repertoires appeared to resemble one another more closely among patients than among healthy donors. HLA sub-analyses involved small numbers of individuals, so any influence of HLA type on TCRB rearrangement remained unresolved. Sequencing cDNA rather than genomic DNA could over-represent highly expressing activated cells, although activation and CD3 levels did not differ between groups. Type 1 diabetes patients showed a moderate but significant shortening of TCRB CDR3 length in all four CD4+ subsets.

A single peripheral blood draw of about 116 mL on average was collected from each donor into heparinised tubes. Naive, central memory, regulatory and stem cell-like memory CD4+ T cells were sorted on a BD FACSAria II using a panel including CD45RO, CCR7, CD25, CD127, CD95 and CD27. Purity was above 95% for every sorted population. PBMCs were isolated right away by Lymphoprep density gradient centrifugation and were stained directly, without culture. So that batch effects would be minimized, each experiment stained and sorted samples in pairs, pairing one healthy donor with one patient. The High Capacity cDNA Reverse Transcription Kit was used to reverse transcribe all of the isolated RNA, meaning that expressed TCRB transcripts were what got sequenced. Naive, central memory and regulatory T cell samples underwent deep immunoSEQ sequencing, averaging approximately 3.5 million total reads per sample. After sorted cells were lysed in RLT buffer, RNA was extracted with DNase-treated RNeasy Micro or Mini kits, with the choice depending on cell number. To prevent cross-contamination, every cell subset was processed on its own, while patient and healthy donor samples were processed together. The immunoSEQ multiplex PCR was used to amplify TCRB sequences from cDNA, generating 87-bp fragments that spanned the CDR3 region. The amplicons were sequenced using the Illumina HiSeq platform. In the authors' own workflow: PCR bias was corrected computationally using synthetic template baselines, and reads within Hamming distance 2 were collapsed, with unmergeable singletons discarded. Reads were aligned against IMGT so that V, D and J genes, CDR3 length and insertions or deletions at six rearrangement sites could be assigned. Within each subset, clonotype counts were normalized to sorted cell number, and only after that were true diversity and Gini coefficients computed with the tcR R package. Repertoire sharing was quantified using the overlap coefficient calculated on TCRB nucleotide sequences. As a proxy for the pre-selection repertoire, out-of-frame TCRB sequences from naive cells were analyzed. TCRdb retrieved this table from immuneACCESS and kept in-frame rearrangements only. Not all clones are present; in checked studies, unresolved V genes account for under half, and no reason is known for the remainder. V and J calls and clone size follow that table, whereas D and trimming were derived from the DNA. The sample table holds about half a million clones, of which 30% were seen once. The ten most abundant clones make up 0.05% to 0.065% of the sample.

The CDR3 numbers 14 residues from cysteine through phenylalanine. The entry retains the CDR3 DNA only, 42 bases that are in frame from base 1. From V the trimming removes 1 base and from J it removes 3 bases, while the gene matches leave 3 bases of the junction unaccounted for. The germline V gene (reference sequence) provides CDR1 GTSNPN and CDR2 SVGIG. With respect to this clone: Its recognized antigen is unknown. Within one base of it there is no much larger clone, and no base qualities were kept.

Sequenced input: naive CD4+ T cells from blood. Sample cell subset or site, as interpreted from the label and publication: true naive CD4+ T cells. This chain joins TRBV30 to TRBJ2-3; TRBD2 matches 8 bases in the middle. The TCR sequence derives from a man in his late teens or twenties in good health. The CDR3 region reads CAWSDGRATDTQYF. The base sequence is TGTGCCTGGAGTGACGGGAGGGCGACAGATACGCAGTATTTT. This CDR3, with the reference TRBV30 and TRBJ2-3 proteins standing in past its ends, gives the full variable domain SQTIHQWPATLVQPVGSPLSLECTVEGTSNPNLYWYRQAAGRGLQLLFYSVGIGQISSEVPQNLSASRPQDRQFILSSKKLLLSDSGFYLCAWSDGRATDTQYFGPGTRLTVL.